These T cell receptor beta chains were read from a single sample in a study of technical replicates of blood from a few donors. Measured with immunoSEQ multiplex PCR; TCRdb has only the in-frame clones, and not every one. The data contain 45,000 to 65,000 clones, 90% to 95% of them singletons. The sequenced material came from PBMCs. These receptors all come from a human donor in good health. Some clones in this sample may be carry-over from other donors' samples. Each CDR3 is given with its conserved first and last residue. Fields, in order: J gene, clone size, V gene, D gene, CDR3 protein, CDR3 DNA. A D gene is named only where the DNA matches it firmly. Size is stated for part of the rows, as once, few or many counts, or as a class when the clone is expanded.

>TRBJ2-2|NA|TRBV27|NA
CASSSPGRTGELFF
TGTGCCAGCAGTTCCCCGGGGAGAACCGGGGAGCTGTTTTTT
>TRBJ2-7|NA|TRBV2|NA
CASTLAGASSYEQYF
TGTGCCAGCACCTTGGCGGGGGCCTCCTCCTACGAGCAGTACTTC
>TRBJ2-2|NA|TRBV6-1|TRBD1
CAGTGTANTGELFF
TGTGCCGGAACCGGGACAGCTAACACCGGGGAGCTGTTTTTT
>TRBJ1-1|NA|TRBV7-2|NA
CASRTTVNTEAFF
TGTGCCAGCAGGACAACGGTGAACACTGAAGCTTTCTTT
>TRBJ1-5|NA|TRBV19|NA
CASNSGNQPQHF
TGTGCCAGTAACTCAGGGAATCAGCCCCAGCATTTT
>TRBJ1-1|NA|TRBV29-1|NA
CSVRAAGGAEAFF
TGCAGCGTCAGGGCCGCGGGGGGGGCTGAAGCTTTCTTT
>TRBJ2-1|NA|TRBV9|NA
CASSVAIFREQFF
TGTGCCAGCAGCGTAGCTATTTTTCGTGAGCAGTTCTTC
>TRBJ2-5|once|TRBV5-1|NA
CASSHRAGRETQYF
TGCGCCAGCAGCCATAGGGCGGGAAGGGAGACCCAGTACTTC
>TRBJ2-1|once|TRBV27|NA
CASSPGLPSYNEQFF
TGTGCCAGCAGTCCAGGACTACCCTCCTACAATGAGCAGTTCTTC
>TRBJ1-1|NA|TRBV5-1|NA
CASSSRPRGGTEAFF
TGCGCCAGCAGCTCGCGGCCCCGAGGGGGCACTGAAGCTTTCTTT
>TRBJ2-5|NA|TRBV7-6|TRBD2
CASSLVVSGRLYQETQYF
TGTGCCAGCAGCTTAGTGGTTAGCGGGAGGCTTTACCAAGAGACCCAGTACTTC
>TRBJ1-5|NA|TRBV21-1|NA
CASSTRTGGYQPQHF
TGTGCCAGCAGCACCAGGACAGGGGGTTATCAGCCCCAGCATTTT
>TRBJ2-7|NA|TRBV10-2|TRBD2
CASSELAGPSYEQYF
TGCGCCAGCAGTGAGTTAGCGGGGCCCTCTTACGAGCAGTACTTC
>TRBJ2-7|NA|TRBV5-6|NA
CASSLGAGEGYEQYF
TGTGCCAGCAGTCTAGGGGCAGGGGAGGGCTACGAGCAGTACTTC
>TRBJ1-2|few|TRBV12-5|TRBD1
CASGPPDRANYGYTF
TGTGCTAGTGGTCCGCCGGACAGGGCTAACTATGGCTACACCTTC
>TRBJ2-7|NA|TRBV28|NA
CASSRQYEQYF
TGTGCCAGCAGCCGACAGTACGAGCAGTACTTC
>TRBJ2-3|NA|TRBV18|TRBD1
CASSLQGATADTQYF
TGTGCCAGCTCACTTCAGGGGGCGACGGCAGATACGCAGTATTTT
>TRBJ2-7|NA|TRBV7-2|NA
CASSLQRASGNEQYF
TGTGCCAGCAGCTTACAGCGGGCATCCGGGAACGAGCAGTACTTC
>TRBJ1-2|once|TRBV2|NA
CATSEARVAVYGYTF
TGTGCCACCTCAGAGGCCAGGGTAGCAGTCTATGGCTACACCTTC
>TRBJ1-2|NA|TRBV6-5|NA
CASSYSWDTAGGYTF
TGTGCCAGCAGTTACTCGTGGGACACCGCTGGGGGCTACACCTTC
>TRBJ1-1|NA|TRBV5-1|NA
CASSGRGDWAEAFF
TGCGCCAGCAGCGGACGGGGGGATTGGGCTGAAGCTTTCTTT
>TRBJ2-7|NA|TRBV5-1|TRBD1
CASSPRQGRYEQYF
TGCGCCAGCAGCCCGAGACAGGGTAGGTACGAGCAGTACTTC
>TRBJ2-1|NA|TRBV30|NA
CAWSIGSSNEQFF
TGTGCCTGGAGCATCGGGAGTTCCAATGAGCAGTTCTTC
>TRBJ2-6|NA|TRBV5-1|TRBD1
CASSLALTGVRANVLTF
TGCGCCAGCAGCTTGGCCCTGACAGGGGTTCGGGCCAACGTCCTGACTTTC
>TRBJ2-1|NA|TRBV4-3|TRBD2
CASSQVSSGRDSYNEQFF
TGCGCCAGCAGCCAAGTTTCTAGCGGGAGGGATTCCTACAATGAGCAGTTCTTC
>TRBJ1-6|NA|TRBV27|TRBD1
CASSLPERRGSLHF
TGTGCCAGCAGTTTACCCGAGCGCAGGGGGTCGCTCCACTTT
>TRBJ2-7|NA|TRBV7-9|NA
CASSLLEGSGTEQYF
TGTGCCAGCAGCTTATTAGAGGGTTCGGGTACGGAGCAGTACTTC
>TRBJ2-3|NA|TRBV9|NA
CASSVGQGRTDTQYF
TGTGCCAGCAGCGTAGGGCAGGGAAGGACAGATACGCAGTATTTT
>TRBJ2-7|NA|TRBV28|TRBD1
CASSGTGDEQYF
TGTGCCAGCAGCGGGACAGGGGACGAGCAGTACTTC
>TRBJ1-2|NA|TRBV2|NA
CAQRLGQGKGYTF
TGTGCCCAGCGGTTAGGGCAGGGGAAGGGCTACACCTTC
>TRBJ1-1|NA|TRBV5-4|TRBD1
CASTRRTGSTEAFF
TGTGCCAGCACCAGACGGACAGGGAGCACTGAAGCTTTCTTT
>TRBJ2-7|few|TRBV4-2|TRBD2
CASSQEGGESYEQYF
TGTGCCAGCAGCCAAGAGGGGGGGGAGTCCTACGAGCAGTACTTC
>TRBJ2-1|NA|TRBV19|TRBD2
CASTTKSGGRPSEQFF
TGTGCCAGTACCACAAAATCCGGCGGGAGGCCCAGTGAGCAGTTCTTC
>TRBJ2-5|NA|TRBV18|NA
CASSRGGLETQYF
TGTGCCAGCTCGCGCGGTGGTCTGGAGACCCAGTACTTC
>TRBJ1-2|NA|TRBV29-1|NA
CSVGTGTPPGHHYGYTF
TGCAGCGTTGGAACCGGGACACCGCCTGGGCATCACTATGGCTACACCTTC
>TRBJ2-3|NA|TRBV6-5|NA
CASSVNLGRTQYF
TGTGCCAGCAGTGTTAATCTCGGTCGTACGCAGTATTTT
>TRBJ2-7|NA|TRBV2|TRBD2
CASSGTSGAYEQYF
TGTGCCAGCAGTGGGACTAGCGGGGCGTACGAGCAGTACTTC
>TRBJ2-6|NA|TRBV29-1|NA
CSHDSNVLTF
TGCAGCCACGACTCCAACGTCCTGACTTTC
>TRBJ1-1|NA|TRBV5-1|NA
CASSLGGPTEAFF
TGCGCCAGCAGCTTGGGGGGCCCCACTGAAGCTTTCTTT
>TRBJ2-7|NA|TRBV5-6|TRBD2
CASSSGLAGDEQYF
TGTGCCAGCAGCTCCGGACTAGCGGGGGACGAGCAGTACTTC
>TRBJ2-5|NA|TRBV18|TRBD2
CASSRTSGATQETQYF
TGTGCCAGCTCACGGACTAGCGGGGCAACCCAAGAGACCCAGTACTTC
>TRBJ2-1|NA|TRBV27|NA
CASSLFGSYNEQFF
TGTGCCAGCAGTTTATTCGGCTCCTACAATGAGCAGTTCTTC
>TRBJ1-2|NA|TRBV7-9|NA
CASSFPREGYGYTF
TGTGCCAGCAGCTTTCCGAGGGAAGGCTATGGCTACACCTTC
>TRBJ2-3|NA|TRBV29-1|TRBD2
CSVVGGGTDTQYF
TGCAGCGTTGTTGGGGGGGGTACAGATACGCAGTATTTT
>TRBJ2-3|once|TRBV5-1|NA
CASNRGLNGDTQYF
TGCGCCAGCAATCGCGGACTTAATGGAGATACGCAGTATTTT
>TRBJ2-5|NA|TRBV27|TRBD2
CASSFKGGETQYF
TGTGCCAGCAGTTTTAAGGGAGGGGAGACCCAGTACTTC
>TRBJ2-7|NA|TRBV9|NA
CASSPDGTIPPQYF
TGTGCCAGCAGCCCAGACGGTACTATCCCGCCGCAGTACTTC
>TRBJ2-3|NA|TRBV7-9|NA
CASSSRLFADTQYF
TGTGCCAGCAGCTCTAGGTTGTTTGCAGATACGCAGTATTTT
>TRBJ1-2|NA|TRBV4-2|NA
CASSQEGAYTF
TGTGCCAGCAGCCAAGAGGGGGCGTACACCTTC
>TRBJ1-2|NA|TRBV4-3|TRBD1
CASSQDRWDREGGYTF
TGCGCCAGCAGCCAAGATCGGTGGGACAGGGAAGGCGGCTACACCTTC
>TRBJ1-2|NA|TRBV11-2|NA
CASTPRGYGYTF
TGTGCCAGCACCCCCAGGGGCTATGGCTACACCTTC
>TRBJ2-7|NA|TRBV11-3|TRBD1
CASSKTGADEQYF
TGTGCCAGCAGCAAGACAGGGGCCGACGAGCAGTACTTC
>TRBJ2-2|once|TRBV4-1|TRBD2
CASSPEGLAGPGELFF
TGCGCCAGCAGCCCAGAAGGACTAGCCGGTCCCGGGGAGCTGTTTTTT
>TRBJ2-7|NA|TRBV5-1|TRBD2
CASSLTKAGGSEQYF
TGCGCCAGCAGCTTAACAAAAGCGGGAGGGTCCGAGCAGTACTTC
>TRBJ1-5|NA|TRBV7-2|NA
CASSSWTANQPQHF
TGTGCCAGCAGCTCATGGACAGCTAATCAGCCCCAGCATTTT
>TRBJ2-7|NA|TRBV2|TRBD2
CATGGSDQLFYEQYF
TGTGCCACCGGGGGGTCCGACCAACTTTTCTACGAGCAGTACTTC